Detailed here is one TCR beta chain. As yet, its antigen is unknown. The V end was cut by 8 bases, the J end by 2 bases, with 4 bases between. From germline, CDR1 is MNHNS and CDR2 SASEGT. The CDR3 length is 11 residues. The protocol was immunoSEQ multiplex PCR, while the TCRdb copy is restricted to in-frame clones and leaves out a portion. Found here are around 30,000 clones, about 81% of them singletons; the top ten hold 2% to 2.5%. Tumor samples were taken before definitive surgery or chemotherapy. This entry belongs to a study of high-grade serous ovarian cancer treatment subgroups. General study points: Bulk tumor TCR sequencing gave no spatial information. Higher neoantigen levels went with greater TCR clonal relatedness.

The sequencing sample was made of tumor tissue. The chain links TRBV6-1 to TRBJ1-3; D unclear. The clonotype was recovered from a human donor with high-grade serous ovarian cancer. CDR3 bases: TGTGCCAGCTTTCCTGGAAACACCATATATTTT. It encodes CASFPGNTIYF.